The 8 T cell receptor beta chains reported below all come from one sample, sequenced in a study of T cells in localized non-small cell lung cancer. The repertoire was sequenced with immunoSEQ multiplex PCR; TCRdb's copy has only in-frame clones and lacks some. This sample has fewer than 2,500 clones, with around 24% found just once. This specimen was normal lung tissue next to the tumor, taken before any cancer treatment. The receptors derive from a male donor aged 60 or over with stage I lung adenocarcinoma.

Details on this clone: This same CDR3 is encoded by further DNA sequences in the sample. The V call is TRBV30, the J call TRBJ2-1; no definite D call. Trimming took off 4 bases at V and 8 bases at J, with 9 bases between the two ends. The CDR3 loop spans 11 amino acids. Germline V gene sequence: CDR1 GTSNPN, CDR2 SVGIG (reference sequence). CDR3 bases: TGTGCCTGGAAAGGGTGGGATGAGCAGTTCTTC. Residues: CAWKGWDEQFF. Complete variable domain (other parts from reference TRBV30 and TRBJ2-1): SQTIHQWPATLVQPVGSPLSLECTVEGTSNPNLYWYRQAAGRGLQLLFYSVGIGQISSEVPQNLSASRPQDRQFILSSKKLLLSDSGFYLCAWKGWDEQFFGPGTRLTVL.

The table lists this clone with a few counts. The rearrangement joins TRBV6-8 to TRBJ1-3; D gene uncertain. The CDR3 sequence is 12 residues long. V gave up 3 bases and J gave up 4 bases, with 4 bases separating them. The V gene's germline CDR1 is MNHGY and CDR2 SAAAGT. The DNA of the CDR3 is TGTGCCAGCAGTTATATAGGAAACACCATATATTTT. Translated, it gives CASSYIGNTIYF.

The genes are TRBV6-8 and TRBJ2-7, with D tentatively TRBD1 (5 bases). Trimming took off 6 bases at V and 3 bases at J, with 12 bases between the two ends. This CDR3 contains 13 residues. Germline assignment: CDR1 MNHGY and CDR2 SAAAGT. CDR3 region: CASSQTDFYEQYF. Here the CDR3 DNA reads TGTGCCAGCAGCCAGACAGACTTCTACGAGCAGTACTTC.

The chain links TRBV10-2 to TRBJ1-2; no reliable D call. The CDR3 contains 17 residues. Looked up from germline, CDR1 is WSHSY and CDR2 is SAAADI. Between the trimmed V and J ends, which lost 5 bases and 0 bases, there was a span of 19 bases. The CDR3: CASSKRQGRPPNYGYTF. The CDR3 DNA reads TGCGCCAGCAGTAAGCGACAAGGCCGTCCTCCTAACTATGGCTACACCTTC.

The chain is built from TRBV2 and TRBJ2-1; 8 bases line up with TRBD1. This CDR3 spans 15 amino acids. After removal of 6 bases from V and 4 bases from J, the junction contained 8 bases not matched to a gene. Germline V gene lookup returns CDR1 SNHLY and CDR2 FYNNEI. DNA for the CDR3: TGTGCCAGCAGCGTCGGGGGACAGGCATACAATGAGCAGTTCTTC. Translation gives CASSVGGQAYNEQFF.

The rearrangement uses TRBV9 and TRBJ2-3, with 7 bases matching TRBD1. The germline V gene has CDR1 SGDLS and CDR2 YYNGEE. V was clipped by 2 bases and J by 7 bases; unmatched bases: 16. The CDR3 totals 17 residues. CDR3 protein: CASSVSKPGQHSHTQYF. As DNA, the CDR3 is TGTGCCAGCAGCGTTTCTAAGCCGGGACAGCACTCCCATACGCAGTATTTT.

In this sample, this clone turned up once. The rearrangement joins TRBV5-1 to TRBJ1-5; D gene ambiguous. Germline V gene sequence: CDR1 SGHRS, CDR2 YFSETQ. Between the trimmed V and J ends, which lost 0 bases and 5 bases, there was a span of 12 bases. The CDR3 has 15 amino acids. This CDR3 reads CASSLVPGNDQPQHF. CDR3 DNA sequence: TGCGCCAGCAGCTTGGTCCCCGGGAACGATCAGCCCCAGCATTTT.

The chain is built from TRBV28 and TRBJ2-7; TRBD1 might be the D (6 bases). CDR1 is MDHEN and CDR2 is SYDVKM in the germline V gene. The V and J ends lost 7 bases and 6 bases respectively, with 13 bases between them. The CDR3 covers 12 residues. The CDR3: CASNSGVSEQYF. The CDR3 nucleotides are TGTGCCAGCAACTCAGGGGTAAGCGAGCAGTACTTC.